Detailed here is one TCR beta chain. This clone was counted once. Its target antigen remains unknown. No much larger clonotype is one base removed from it; base qualities were not supplied. This specimen comes from a study of cytomegalovirus exposure and HLA in healthy donors (TCRdb year 2017). With respect to the entire study: According to an earlier analysis of several hundred of the donors, about 190 million T cells yielded over 90 million unique TCR beta sequences and 276 Gb of sequence data. Around 330 gigabases of sequencing data and around 88 million unique TCR sequences made up an early release that covered approximately 700 HLA-typed donors. Of the 300 to 450 genotyped donors, 65% to 90% fell in the genetic ancestry cluster associated with self-reported Caucasian donors. The aim of the study was to test whether cataloging public T cell receptors could identify signatures of past pathogen exposure. The T cell repertoires of 700 or so subjects were profiled by immunosequencing and related to cytomegalovirus serostatus. Along with the roughly 670-subject first cohort, a separate validation cohort of over a hundred different subjects was used. The study combined high-throughput TCR immunosequencing, statistical association of individual TCRs with disease status, and machine learning to predict cytomegalovirus infection status. A later analysis re-analyzed previously published TCR beta repertoires from several hundred donors and added high-resolution HLA genotyping to study TCR occurrence patterns. In the later analysis, no new phenotypic data were used to find candidate immune exposures; instead, reliance was placed on TCR beta sequences and their occurrence across donors. To decide whether each TCR beta V gene segment behaved as functional or pseudogenic, an earlier analysis of 587 of the donors relied on high-throughput TCR beta sequencing. Donor age, sex, ethnicity and CMV serostatus were compiled alongside the repertoire data. Genome-wide SNP genotypes for about 60% of the roughly 670 donors were used in a later genetic analysis, which treated that subset as a discovery cohort. Every discovery cohort repertoire had been produced on one sequencing platform. Class I and class II HLA loci were covered by the typing at four-digit resolution. The number of donors typed differed by locus, with 629-630 for A, B, C, DRB1 and DQB1, more than 500 for DQA1, 606 for DPA1, and approximately 470 for DPB1. Four or five DR-DQ haplotypes were handled as single units for association and clustering because linkage in the cohort was strong. Among about 360 genotyped donors of the cohort, an average of approximately 230,000 unique TCR beta nucleotide sequences were sequenced per donor, about a sixth of them non-productive.

The cohort comprised some 730 healthy bone marrow donors. At the time of sampling, all cohort members were nominally healthy, though unrecorded immune exposures were likely present. The donor was CMV seronegative and belonged to the group of 320 or so seronegative cohort members. Each donor provided a peripheral blood sample, and peripheral blood mononuclear cells were used for TCR beta sequencing. Genomic DNA extraction from the blood cell samples was performed with the Qiagen DNeasy Blood Extraction Kit. The receptor library was made with the immunoSEQ multiplex PCR assay. For the multiplex PCR, a mixture combining 60 forward primers for TCR Vbeta segments and 13 reverse primers for TCR Jbeta segments was used. The CDR3 region of rearranged TCR beta genes was amplified from genomic DNA by a multiplex PCR assay. The Illumina HiSeq System was used to sequence the amplified TCR beta libraries as 87-base-pair reads. Regarding the original processing steps: In a later analysis, about 80 million unique TCR beta chains were counted across the approximately 640 repertoires, and roughly 11 million of these chains were shared by at least two donors. Raw reads were error-corrected and collapsed into unique sequences with a nearest-neighbor algorithm that merged closely related sequences to remove PCR and sequencing errors. CDR3 sequences were aligned to IMGT reference sequences to assign V, D and J gene segments. Each retained sequence needed at least a six-nucleotide match to both a V gene segment and a J gene segment. Rearrangements were called productive when the CDR3 lacked stop codons and stayed in frame with V and J; all others were non-productive. Following IMGT convention, CDR3 was defined as the stretch from the second conserved V-encoded cysteine to the conserved J-encoded phenylalanine. The earlier analysis of about 590 of the donors excluded sequences that lacked an unambiguous match to a single V gene segment. In an earlier analysis of around 590 of the donors, a V segment was called functional when productive rearrangements were above 56.7%, and segregating when the standard deviation between donors exceeded 5%. A statistical classification framework was built for diagnosing cytomegalovirus status from the catalog of TCR beta chain sequences. A later analysis assigned V and J genes by comparing TCR nucleotide sequences with IMGT/GENE-DB human TR gene sequences. The TCRdist pipeline was used in a later analysis to assign CDR3 sequences and most-parsimonious VDJ recombination scenarios. A later analysis defined each TCR beta chain by its CDR3 amino acid sequence plus V-gene family, and excluded reads lacking a unique V-gene family. In a later analysis, several hundred highly shared, low-generation-probability nucleotide sequences were removed to address suspected cross-contamination and a sequencing artifact. A later analysis calculated a clonal expansion index for each public chain from normalized within-repertoire ranks of inferred template counts. Generation probabilities in a later analysis came from a VDJ recombination model fitted to out-of-frame rearrangements, and those results were checked against IGoR. A later analysis scored TCR-TCR, TCR-HLA and TCR-CMV co-occurrence with hypergeometric tests, applying a repertoire-size bias correction to TCR pairs. To estimate false discovery rates, a later analysis permuted the HLA or CMV assignments 20 times. A later analysis grouped co-occurring TCRs with DBSCAN, adding TCRdist sequence similarity when clustering within HLA-allele-positive subsets. Co-occurrence clustering excluded repertoires with fewer than 30,000 or more than 120,000 public chains, plus five with anomalous nucleotide sharing. As stored in TCRdb, this immuneACCESS dataset retains in-frame rearrangements with V and J assigned. A fraction of the clones does not appear; measured against another copy, unresolved V genes explain less than half of the discrepancy, and the remainder lacks a known reason. From that table come the V and J calls and clone size; the DNA was used to work out D and trimming. The sample records 200,000 to 250,000 clones, almost 85% of which are singletons. The top ten clonotypes cover more than 0.45% of the sample.

Results and caveats for the whole study, not just this receptor: Correlated functional status among segregating V segments might be attributable to linkage disequilibrium, but an unknown experimental factor could not be ruled out. Most CMV-associated TCR beta chains appeared to be HLA-restricted in a later analysis, and the HLA associations seemed to be driven largely by CMV exposure. Across donors, most TCR sequences were observed very rarely, whereas some public TCRs were present in many individuals. Because some donors lacked HLA typing at each locus, the association tests relied only on the typed subset. The classifier was reported to diagnose cytomegalovirus status with high specificity and sensitivity in both the original and validation cohorts. A later genetic analysis associated a missense DCLRE1C variant with V-gene and J-gene trimming of TCR beta chains, and an independent cohort replicated the association. The cohort was sequenced for TCR beta chains only, and without alpha or paired-chain data the features that could be detected were limited. At a false discovery rate of 0.05, a later analysis linked some 18,000 TCR beta sequences to specific HLA alleles. A further reported finding was that TCR beta sequences accurately predicted the HLA-A and HLA-B alleles for most subjects in the first cohort. A later analysis reported that several top co-occurrence clusters appeared linked to parvovirus B19, influenza, CMV and Epstein-Barr virus. The authors suggested that the approach could potentially be generalized to other disease states and immunological phenotypes. The earlier analysis of approximately 590 of the donors excluded 15 to 20 rarely observed V segments, including chromosome 9 orphons, because counts were too low. In the study, around 150 TCR beta chains were listed as associated with cytomegalovirus. A later analysis found that TCR association rates varied across HLA loci, with DRB1 alleles showing the most associated TCRs and HLA-C alleles the fewest. Compared with the roughly 700-donor mean, donors in an Asian-associated ancestry cluster had fewer N-insertions in productive TCRs, according to a later genetic analysis. Assigning TCR associations to individual alleles was difficult when HLA alleles, especially DR and DQ, strongly co-occurred. A few of the identified cytomegalovirus-associated TCR beta chains were confirmed in vitro to be specific for cytomegalovirus antigens. Compared with equally common non-associated chains, HLA-associated TCR beta chains in a later analysis were more clonally expanded and had lower generation probabilities. A cluster of highly shared sequence variants was judged likely to be a technical artifact of the sequencing pipeline. Roughly uniform sequencing depth across donors was assumed in presence/absence analyses, although this assumption may not hold. The only immune exposure information available for the cohort was CMV serostatus. In an earlier analysis of about 600 of the donors, most TCR beta V segments appeared in productive rearrangements about 90% or about 30% of the time, broadly matching IMGT annotations.

Sequenced input: PBMCs. The receptor was isolated from a woman between 40 and 55 years old in good health and CMV-seronegative.

CDR3 loop: CASSANRDWGSNGYTF. The DNA sequence reads TGTGCCAGCAGCGCAAACCGGGACTGGGGTTCTAATGGCTACACCTTC. The sequence links TRBV5-6 to TRBJ1-2; TRBD1 is a possible D gene, resting on 5 matching bases. Reading from cysteine to phenylalanine, the CDR3 counts 16 amino acids. Here the CDR3 DNA is all that survives: 48 bases in frame from base 1. V is clipped by 4 bases and J by 6 bases, and the sequence between their germline boundaries is 22 bases long. Sequences SGHDT (CDR1) and YYEEEE (CDR2) are obtained from the germline V gene.